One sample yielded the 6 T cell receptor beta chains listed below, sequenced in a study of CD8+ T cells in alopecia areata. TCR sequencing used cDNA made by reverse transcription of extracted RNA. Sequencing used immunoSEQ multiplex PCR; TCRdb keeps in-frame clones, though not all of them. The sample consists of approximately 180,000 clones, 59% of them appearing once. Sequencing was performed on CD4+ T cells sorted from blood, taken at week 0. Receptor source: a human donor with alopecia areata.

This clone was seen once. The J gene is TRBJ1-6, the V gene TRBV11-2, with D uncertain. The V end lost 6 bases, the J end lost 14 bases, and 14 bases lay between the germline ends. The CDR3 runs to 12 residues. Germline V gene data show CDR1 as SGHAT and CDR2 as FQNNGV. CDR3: CASRDSDFTLHF. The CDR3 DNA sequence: TGTGCCAGCAGGGACTCGGACTTCACCCTCCACTTT.

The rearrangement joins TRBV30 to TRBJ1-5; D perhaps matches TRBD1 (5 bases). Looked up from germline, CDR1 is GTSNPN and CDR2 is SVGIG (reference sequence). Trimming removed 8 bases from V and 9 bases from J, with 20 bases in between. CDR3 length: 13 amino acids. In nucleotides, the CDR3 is TGTGCCAGGGACCCACACTCTGTTGGGCCCCAGCATTTT. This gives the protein CARDPHSVGPQHF.

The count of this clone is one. The CDR3 sequence: CASSGTGYQPQHF. CDR3 nucleotides: TGTGCCAGCAGTGGGACAGGGTATCAGCCCCAGCATTTT. The rearrangement links TRBV27 to TRBJ1-5, with TRBD1 identical over 9 bases. This CDR3 has 13 residues. The J segment lost 5 bases and the V segment lost 5 bases, leaving 1 base of the junction unmatched. CDR1 is MNHEY and CDR2 is SMNVEV in the germline V gene (reference sequence).

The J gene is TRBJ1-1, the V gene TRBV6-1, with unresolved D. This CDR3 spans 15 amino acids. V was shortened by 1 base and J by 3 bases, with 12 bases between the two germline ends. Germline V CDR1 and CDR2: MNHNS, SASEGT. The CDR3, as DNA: TGTGCCAGCAGTGAAGGGTTGGCCGGCTACACTGAAGCTTTCTTT. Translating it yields CASSEGLAGYTEAFF.

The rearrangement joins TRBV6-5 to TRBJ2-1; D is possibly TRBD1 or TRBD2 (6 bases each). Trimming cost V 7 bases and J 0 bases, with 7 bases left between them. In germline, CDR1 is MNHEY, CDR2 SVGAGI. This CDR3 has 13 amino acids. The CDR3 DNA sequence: TGTGCCAGCACGGGGGCCTCCTACAATGAGCAGTTCTTC. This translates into CASTGASYNEQFF.

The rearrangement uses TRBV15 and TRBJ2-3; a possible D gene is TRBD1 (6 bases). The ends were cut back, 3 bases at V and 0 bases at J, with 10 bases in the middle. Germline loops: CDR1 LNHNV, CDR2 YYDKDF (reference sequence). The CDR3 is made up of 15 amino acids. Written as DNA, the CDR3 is TGTGCCACCAGCAGGAAGGGGGAGAGCACAGATACGCAGTATTTT. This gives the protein CATSRKGESTDTQYF.